This T cell receptor beta chain emerged from a study of shared clonotypes between healthy human individuals. Broader study findings: With a handful of donors compared, 4.5% to 6.5% of naive CD4 clonotypes were shared. Naive subsets, compared against memory subsets, generally had larger estimated richness values.

The V gene lost 2 bases and the J gene lost 1 base, with 6 bases spanning the gap. The CDR3 has 13 residues. In germline, CDR1 is MNHEY, CDR2 SVGAGI. CD45RO negativity and positive selection for CCR7 defined naive CD8 cells, a population that excluded terminally differentiated effector memory CD45RA+ cells. Sequencing was at deep level. Evenly divided among several immunoSEQ plates was the genomic DNA of each subset. Sequenced by immunoSEQ multiplex PCR; TCRdb stores in-frame clones only, minus some. The sample yields about 680,000 clones, about 91% seen once. On this clone: The antigen is undetermined. The same CDR3 is also encoded by other DNA sequences in this sample.

This rearrangement joins TRBV6-5 to TRBJ2-7; no clear D gene. Material for sequencing was naive CD8+ T cells sorted from blood. This TCR was recovered from a man aged 25-40 years in good health. The DNA for the CDR3 is TGTGCCAGCAGTTACAGGAGTTCCTACGAGCAGTACTTC. Translating it yields CASSYRSSYEQYF.